Below, 28 T cell receptor beta chains from the same sample are listed, as sequenced in a study of T cell responses to AZD1222 COVID-19 vaccine. TCRdb keeps only in-frame clones here, not all; method: immunoSEQ multiplex PCR. The sample yields about 140,000 clones, approximately 93% seen once. The material was peripheral blood, obtained after recovery from COVID-19. These receptors were obtained from an adult who had recovered from COVID-19.

V and J are TRBV5-5 and TRBJ1-4; D is unresolved. In germline, CDR1 is SGHKS, CDR2 YYEKEE (reference sequence). The CDR3 runs 15 residues. V lost 1 base to trimming and J lost 4 bases, with 11 bases between them. CDR3 bases: TGTGCCAGCAGCTTGAGGTACCGATATAATGAAAAACTGTTTTTT. Its translation is CASSLRYRYNEKLFF. Combining the CDR3 with reference TRBV5-5 and TRBJ1-4 gives the whole variable domain DAGVTQSPTHLIKTRGQQVTLRCSPISGHKSVSWYQQVLGQGPQFIFQYYEKEERGRGNFPDRFSARQFPNYSSELNVNALLLGDSALYLCASSLRYRYNEKLFFGSGTQLSVL.

This chain connects TRBV9 to TRBJ1-5; TRBD1 is a possible D gene (5 bases). Trimming removed 0 bases from V and 2 bases from J, with 9 bases in between. In germline, CDR1 is SGDLS, CDR2 YYNGEE. This CDR3 region has 15 residues. The DNA of the CDR3 is TGTGCCAGCAGCGTAGGAGGGGCCGGCAATCAGCCCCAGCATTTT. It specifies CASSVGGAGNQPQHF.

The chain has TRBV2 and TRBJ2-7; 10 bases are a match to TRBD1. Germline values: CDR1 SNHLY, CDR2 FYNNEI. CDR3 length equals 14 residues. V gave up 7 bases and J gave up 2 bases; unmatched junction bases: 5. This CDR3 reads CASTGTGVTYEQYF. The CDR3 DNA reads TGTGCCAGCACCGGGACAGGGGTTACCTACGAGCAGTACTTC.

V is TRBV19 and J is TRBJ1-1, with TRBD1 identical over 9 bases. J gave up 0 bases and V 5 bases, and 4 bases lay outside the gene matches. The V gene's germline CDR1 is LNHDA and CDR2 SQIVND (reference sequence). The CDR3 covers 15 residues. CDR3 in amino acids: CASSFGTGMNTEAFF. For the CDR3, the DNA is TGTGCCAGTAGTTTCGGGACAGGGATGAACACTGAAGCTTTCTTT. Using reference TRBV19 and TRBJ1-1 for the parts outside the CDR3, the full variable domain is DGGITQSPKYLFRKEGQNVTLSCEQNLNHDAMYWYRQDPGQGLRLIYYSQIVNDFQKGDIAEGYSVSREKKESFPLTVTSAQKNPTAFYLCASSFGTGMNTEAFFGQGTRLTVV.

The genes are TRBV19 and TRBJ1-2; possibly TRBD1 for D (5 bases). V gave up 3 bases and J gave up 6 bases, with 8 bases separating them. Germline loops: CDR1 LNHDA, CDR2 SQIVND (reference sequence). This CDR3 is built from 12 residues. CDR3 protein: CASSMGGNGYTF. In DNA, the CDR3 is TGTGCCAGTAGTATGGGGGGGAATGGCTACACCTTC.

The chain uses TRBV6-5 and TRBJ2-7, with D perhaps matching TRBD1 or TRBD2 (7 bases each). The V end was cut by 4 bases, the J end by 5 bases, with 15 bases between. CDR3 size: 14 residues. Germline values: CDR1 MNHEY, CDR2 SVGAGI. CDR3 protein: CASSSLSGGDEQYF. CDR3 sequence (DNA): TGTGCCAGCAGTTCCTTATCAGGGGGGGACGAGCAGTACTTC.

The rearrangement joins TRBV14 to TRBJ2-7, with D perhaps matching TRBD1 (5 bases). Trimming removed 4 bases at V and 4 bases at J, with 17 bases between. The CDR3 is 15 residues long. Per the germline V gene, CDR1 is SGHDN and CDR2 is FVKESK. The CDR3 nucleotides read TGTGCCAGCAGCCTCCAGGGTAGAAGGGGTTACGAGCAGTACTTC. It codes for CASSLQGRRGYEQYF.

This chain joins TRBV5-1 and TRBJ1-4; D unresolved. V lost 0 bases and J 5 bases, leaving 8 bases between the germline ends. The CDR3 covers 14 residues. CDR1 and CDR2 from the germline V gene are SGHRS and YFSETQ. CDR3 sequence: CASSLGAGNEKLFF. The CDR3 DNA follows: TGCGCCAGCAGCTTGGGCGCGGGGAATGAAAAACTGTTTTTT.

This chain uses TRBV28 with TRBJ2-7, with D unclear. The CDR3 is made up of 12 amino acids. Trimming left V 1 base short and J 2 bases short, with 3 bases between. CDR1 is MDHEN and CDR2 is SYDVKM in the germline V gene. The CDR3 spells CASSLSAYEQYF. CDR3 coding DNA: TGTGCCAGCAGTTTATCTGCCTACGAGCAGTACTTC.

The chain recombines TRBV9 with TRBJ2-1; D remains ambiguous. Germline V CDR1 and CDR2: SGDLS, YYNGEE. Deletions cut 2 bases from V and 1 base from J, with 10 bases between. CDR3 length equals 15 residues. The CDR3 DNA is TGTGCCAGCAGCGTTACAGAAGCTTCCTACAATGAGCAGTTCTTC. Its translation is CASSVTEASYNEQFF.

J is TRBJ1-5 and V is TRBV30; 8 bases align to TRBD1. Germline CDR1 reads GTSNPN; CDR2 reads SVGIG (reference sequence). The CDR3 loop spans 16 amino acids. Trimming cost V 0 bases and J 5 bases; bases outside gene matches: 9. The CDR3: CAWSVQGGFGDQPQHF. The DNA for the CDR3 is TGTGCCTGGAGTGTACAGGGGGGCTTCGGAGATCAGCCCCAGCATTTT.

With respect to this clone: The sample holds other DNA sequences that translate to the same CDR3. This rearrangement joins TRBV7-9 to TRBJ1-6; no clear D. Germline CDR1 and CDR2: SEHNR and FQNEAQ (reference sequence). The CDR3 has 11 residues. The ends were cut back, 5 bases at V and 6 bases at J, with 2 bases in the middle. As DNA, the CDR3 is TGTGCCAGCAGCCTTAATTCACCCCTCCACTTT. Protein product: CASSLNSPLHF.

The rearrangement joins TRBV9 to TRBJ2-3; TRBD1 is a possible D gene (6 bases). Germline V CDR1 and CDR2: SGDLS, YYNGEE. Trimming removed 2 bases at V and 1 base at J, with 17 bases between. This CDR3 is built from 17 residues. The CDR3 sequence: CASSVRGRISGTDTQYF. As DNA, the CDR3 is TGTGCCAGCAGCGTCAGGGGTAGGATTAGCGGCACAGATACGCAGTATTTT.

V is TRBV3-1 (or the pseudogene TRBV3-2) and J is TRBJ2-3; the D gene is possibly TRBD2 (6 bases). The V end was cut by 4 bases, the J end by 3 bases, with 17 bases between. The V gene's germline CDR1 is LGHDT and CDR2 YNNKEL (reference sequence). This CDR3 is built from 16 residues. The CDR3 here is CASSLWGEAETDTQYF. CDR3 coding DNA: TGTGCCAGCAGCCTTTGGGGGGAGGCGGAGACAGATACGCAGTATTTT.

The chain combines TRBV13 with TRBJ2-3; no definite D call. The CDR3 contains 12 residues. Between the trimmed V and J ends, which lost 5 bases and 2 bases, there was a span of 5 bases. Germline lookup yields CDR1 PRHDT and CDR2 FYEKMQ (reference sequence). The CDR3 bases are TGTGCCAGCAGCCTATACACAGATACGCAGTATTTT. Translated, it gives CASSLYTDTQYF.

The V and J genes are TRBV7-8 and TRBJ2-7, with TRBD2 identical over 9 bases. The germline gives CDR1 SGHVS, CDR2 FQNEAQ. The CDR3 runs to 14 residues. The V and J ends lost 6 bases and 4 bases, in that order; junction bases with no gene match: 7. CDR3 coding DNA: TGTGCCAGCAGTACCGGGACTAGCACTTACGAGCAGTACTTC. Encoded protein: CASSTGTSTYEQYF.

The chain combines TRBV5-6 with TRBJ2-6, with a possible D match to TRBD2 (5 bases). CDR3 length equals 15 residues. CDR1 is SGHDT, CDR2 YYEEEE, per germline. Trimming shortened V by 5 bases and J by 0 bases, and 9 bases separated the two germline ends. DNA for the CDR3: TGTGCCAGCAGACTAGGGTACTCTGGGGCCAACGTCCTGACTTTC. This translates into CASRLGYSGANVLTF.

J is TRBJ2-3 and V is TRBV19, with 9 bases lining up with TRBD1. Unmatched junction bases numbered 6, after V lost 7 bases and J lost 1 base. Germline CDR1 reads LNHDA; CDR2 reads SQIVND (reference sequence). This CDR3 contains 15 residues. Here the CDR3 DNA reads TGTGCCAGTAACCTCCGGACAGGGGGCACAGATACGCAGTATTTT. Amino acid sequence: CASNLRTGGTDTQYF.

The chain is built from TRBV7-9 and TRBJ1-1; D uncertain. The CDR3 is made up of 10 amino acids. Germline V gene lookup returns CDR1 SEHNR and CDR2 FQNEAQ (reference sequence). Trimming pared 9 bases from V and 11 bases from J, leaving 13 bases between. CDR3 amino acids: CASGRWVAFF. CDR3 nucleotide sequence: TGTGCCAGTGGGCGGTGGGTGGCTTTCTTT.

The sample holds one count of this clone. The chain has TRBV15 and TRBJ2-5; 7 bases align to TRBD2. The CDR3 covers 18 residues. CDR1 is LNHNV and CDR2 is YYDKDF in the germline V gene (reference sequence). J gave up 5 bases and V 4 bases, and 19 bases lay outside the gene matches. CDR3 amino acids: CATSTTGGWESLRETQYF. The CDR3 DNA follows: TGTGCCACCAGCACAACGGGAGGTTGGGAAAGTCTTCGGGAGACCCAGTACTTC. The entire variable domain, with the rest obtained from reference TRBV15 and TRBJ2-5, is as follows: DAMVIQNPRYQVTQFGKPVTLSCSQTLNHNVMYWYQQKSSQAPKLLFHYYDKDFNNEADTPDNFQSRRPNTSFCFLDIRSPGLGDTAMYLCATSTTGGWESLRETQYFGPGTRLLVL.

This clone occurred a few times. This chain uses TRBV27 with TRBJ2-1; possible D gene TRBD1, 5 bases. The V and J ends lost 3 bases and 10 bases respectively, with 13 bases between them. The CDR3 is 13 residues long. Germline CDR1 and CDR2: MNHEY and SMNVEV (reference sequence). CDR3 DNA: TGTGCCAGCAGTTTTGGGGCAGGGTCAGAGCAGTTCTTC. Its protein is CASSFGAGSEQFF.

The rearrangement links TRBV5-1 to TRBJ2-1; D gene uncertain. CDR1 SGHRS and CDR2 YFSETQ come from the germline V gene. V lost 0 bases to trimming and J lost 8 bases, with 3 bases between them. The CDR3 is 11 residues long. In DNA, the CDR3 is TGCGCCAGCAGCTTGGCCCATGAGCAGTTCTTC. This translates into CASSLAHEQFF. The whole variable domain, filled in from reference TRBV5-1 and TRBJ2-1, reads KAGVTQTPRYLIKTRGQQVTLSCSPISGHRSVSWYQQTPGQGLQFLFEYFSETQRNKGNFPGRFSGRQFSNSRSEMNVSTLELGDSALYLCASSLAHEQFFGPGTRLTVL.

This chain joins TRBV5-4 and TRBJ2-3, with TRBD2 matching over 9 bases. J gave up 0 bases and V 1 base, and 0 bases lay outside the gene matches. This CDR3 has 15 amino acids. Looked up from germline, CDR1 is SGHNT and CDR2 is YYREEE (reference sequence). CDR3 DNA: TGTGCCAGCAGCTTGACTAGCGGGAGCACAGATACGCAGTATTTT. Translating gives CASSLTSGSTDTQYF.

The chain is built from TRBV6-5 and TRBJ2-5, with D tentatively TRBD1 (7 bases). The CDR3 length is 13 residues. Trimming shortened V by 8 bases and J by 0 bases, and 10 bases separated the two germline ends. Germline V gives CDR1 MNHEY, CDR2 SVGAGI. The CDR3 here is CASGGTDQETQYF. The DNA for the CDR3 is TGTGCCAGCGGGGGGACAGACCAAGAGACCCAGTACTTC.

V and J are TRBV10-3 and TRBJ1-2, with D possibly being TRBD1 (6 bases). Per the germline V gene, CDR1 is ENHRY and CDR2 is SYGVKD. Trimming removed 3 bases from V and 5 bases from J, with 10 bases in between. The CDR3 covers 13 residues. This chain's CDR3 is CAISDGTYYGYTF. The DNA of the CDR3 is TGTGCCATCAGTGACGGGACATATTATGGCTACACCTTC.

V and J are TRBV5-8 and TRBJ2-3, with 15 positions matching TRBD2. This CDR3 has 17 amino acids. V shed 4 bases, J shed 3 bases, and the junction held 6 bases outside the gene matches. CDR1 and CDR2 (germline): SGHTS, YDEGEE. This CDR3 is CASSHAGTSGRTDTQYF. CDR3 nucleotides: TGTGCCAGCAGCCACGCCGGGACTAGCGGGAGGACAGATACGCAGTATTTT. Drawing the rest from reference TRBV5-8 and TRBJ2-3, the complete variable domain is EAGVTQSPTHLIKTRGQQATLRCSPISGHTSVYWYQQALGLGLQFLLWYDEGEERNRGNFPPRFSGRQFPNYSSELNVNALELEDSALYLCASSHAGTSGRTDTQYFGPGTRLTVL.

The chain recombines TRBV11-2 with TRBJ2-2; possible D gene TRBD1, 5 bases. The CDR3 covers 14 residues. The germline gives CDR1 SGHAT, CDR2 FQNNGV. V lost 6 bases, J lost 4 bases, and 12 bases lay in between. The CDR3 region is CASRLDIFTGELFF. The CDR3 DNA reads as TGTGCCAGCAGGTTGGACATTTTCACCGGGGAGCTGTTTTTT.

V and J are TRBV6-5 and TRBJ1-1; D remains unclear. Germline CDR1 MNHEY, CDR2 SVGAGI. V lost 6 bases to trimming and J lost 1 base, with 9 bases between them. The CDR3 has 13 residues. This chain's CDR3 is CASRNRPNTEAFF. The CDR3 DNA sequence: TGTGCCAGCAGAAACAGACCGAACACTGAAGCTTTCTTT.